This record covers a single TCR beta chain. The data are from a study of blood T cell repertoires in COVID-19. The protocol was immunoSEQ multiplex PCR, while the TCRdb copy is restricted to in-frame clones and leaves out a portion. Of around 99,000 clones listed, 79% are singletons. CDR3 length equals 14 residues. V shed 3 bases and J shed 4 bases, with 11 bases lying between them. Germline values: CDR1 MGHRA, CDR2 YSYEKL. The chain is built from TRBV4-1 and TRBJ2-3; D perhaps matches TRBD2 (5 bases). The specimen was peripheral blood. This sequence was found in a woman over 75 with active or convalescent COVID-19. CDR3 sequence (DNA): TGCGCCAGCAGCCAGGACGGGATGGCAGATACGCAGTATTTT. This codes for CASSQDGMADTQYF.